This entry features one TCR beta chain sequence. Via MiXCR, TCRdb re-called the 5' RACE reads, giving one row per CDR3 protein. The repertoire holds under 700,000 distinct CDR3 sequences, roughly 22% seen once, with roughly an eighth in the top ten. This sample was taken from a study of T-cell memory formation after mild COVID-19. The germline V gene encodes CDR1 DFQATT and CDR2 SNEGSKA (reference sequence). The CDR3 runs to 16 residues. J gave up 4 bases and V 0 bases, and 9 bases lay outside the gene matches. What was sequenced was PBMCs or a T cell subset sorted from them (not recorded which). The chain links TRBV20-1 to TRBJ2-5; 9 bases are a match to TRBD2. The TCR sequence derives from an adult woman who had mild COVID-19 (a few samples of this study predate the infection). Cell type and time point are not known. The CDR3 spells CSARDSSSGVGETQYF. The CDR3 DNA reads TGCAGTGCTAGAGATTCTTCTAGCGGGGTGGGAGAGACCCAGTACTTC.